This is a list of T cell receptor beta chains from one sample in a study of beta chain features in type 1 diabetes. The data were produced by immunoSEQ multiplex PCR, yet TCRdb's version contains in-frame clones alone and is incomplete. The sample shows 150,000 to 200,000 clones, around 8.3% of them seen only once. Specimen: central memory CD4+ T cells from blood. Source of these receptors: a young woman with type 1 diabetes. Both conserved end residues are part of each CDR3. The D gene is left open where the match is weak. The listing skips clone size in some rows; elsewhere it reads once, few, many or a size class.

>TRBJ1-2|.|TRBV4-3|.
TGCGCCAGCAGCCAAGTTTTTGGCTCCCACGGCTACACCTTC
CASSQVFGSHGYTF
>TRBJ1-2|few|TRBV18|TRBD1
TGTGCCAGCTCACCCGCGGGACAGGGTGGCTACACCTTC
CASSPAGQGGYTF
>TRBJ1-2|few|TRBV5-1|.
TGCGCCAGCAGCTCCAATCCTTCCATGACAGTCTCCTATGGCTACACCTTC
CASSSNPSMTVSYGYTF
>TRBJ2-5|.|TRBV5-1|.
TGCGCCAGCAGCTTGAATCAGAAAGAGACCCAGTACTTC
CASSLNQKETQYF
>TRBJ1-5|.|TRBV9|TRBD1
TGTGCCAGCAGCGCGGGGACAGACAATCAGCCCCAGCATTTT
CASSAGTDNQPQHF
>TRBJ1-4|few|TRBV6-5|.
TGTGCCAGCACCACACGGGGATTCGGGGAAAAACTGTTTTTT
CASTTRGFGEKLFF
>TRBJ2-5|.|TRBV14|.
TGTGCCAGCAGCCAAGGAGGGTCGGTTGCGACCCAGTACTTC
CASSQGGSVATQYF
>TRBJ2-1|many|TRBV29-1|TRBD2
TGCAGCGGTCGACTAGCGCCCTACAATGAGCAGTTCTTC
CSGRLAPYNEQFF
>TRBJ2-5|.|TRBV7-3|.
TGTGCCAGCAGCTTAACTCTAGGTCCACCCCAAGAGACCCAGTACTTC
CASSLTLGPPQETQYF
>TRBJ2-5|.|TRBV18|TRBD2
TGTGCCAGCTCACGTAGCGGGGACCAAGAGACCCAGTACTTC
CASSRSGDQETQYF
>TRBJ1-2|.|TRBV4-2|TRBD1
TGTGCCAGCAGCCCCCTAACGCCGGGACAGGGTACGGGAATAAATGGCTACACCTTC
CASSPLTPGQGTGINGYTF
>TRBJ1-4|few|TRBV29-1|.
TGCAGCGTTAGGCAGGGTAATGAAAAACTGTTTTTT
CSVRQGNEKLFF
>TRBJ2-6|.|TRBV7-9|.
TGTGCCAGCAGCTTCGGGTCTGGGGCCAACGTCCTGACTTTC
CASSFGSGANVLTF
>TRBJ2-7|.|TRBV5-4|TRBD1
TGTGCCAGCAGCCTTGGACAGGGGGCATCCTACGAGCAGTACTTC
CASSLGQGASYEQYF
>TRBJ1-5|.|TRBV4-3|TRBD1
TGCGCCAGCAGCCAGGACAGGGTTATTCAGCCCCAGCATTTT
CASSQDRVIQPQHF
>TRBJ2-7|.|TRBV29-1|.
TGCAGCGTTGGCAGCCGCGGGTCCTACGAGCAGTACTTC
CSVGSRGSYEQYF
>TRBJ2-7|few|TRBV14|.
TGTGCCAGCAGCTCCCGGACGGGGGAGGCCCACTACGAGCAGTACTTC
CASSSRTGEAHYEQYF
>TRBJ2-7|.|TRBV5-1|TRBD1
TGCGCCAGCAGCTCACCGGGACAGCAAACCTACGAGCAGTACTTC
CASSSPGQQTYEQYF
>TRBJ1-2|.|TRBV5-1|TRBD1
TGCGCCAGCAGCATACAGGGGAGCGACTATGGCTACACCTTC
CASSIQGSDYGYTF
>TRBJ2-1|.|TRBV11-3|.
TGTGCCAGCAGCTTAGGCACCAGCTCCTACAATGAGCAGTTCTTC
CASSLGTSSYNEQFF
>TRBJ2-2|.|TRBV5-1|TRBD1
TGCGCCAGCAGCTGGACAGGGGCCAGGGACACCGGGGAGCTGTTTTTT
CASSWTGARDTGELFF
>TRBJ2-7|.|TRBV5-6|.
TGTGCCAGCAGCTTGAACACCAACGAGCAGTACTTC
CASSLNTNEQYF
>TRBJ1-1|few|TRBV7-6|.
TGTGCCAGCAGCTTATCAGGGTCCACTGAAGCTTTCTTT
CASSLSGSTEAFF
>TRBJ2-1|.|TRBV5-1|TRBD2
TGCGCCAGCAGCCTTCGGACTAGCGGGGTGTACAATGAGCAGTTCTTC
CASSLRTSGVYNEQFF
>TRBJ1-5|.|TRBV4-3|.
TGCGCCAGCAGCCAAGCCCGGTTTAGCAATCAGCCCCAGCATTTT
CASSQARFSNQPQHF
>TRBJ1-5|few|TRBV7-2|.
TGTGCCAGCAGCTTACAGGGTTTTCAGCCCCAGCATTTT
CASSLQGFQPQHF
>TRBJ2-3|few|TRBV4-2|.
TGTGCCAGCAGCCAAGCCGCAGATACGCAGTATTTT
CASSQAADTQYF
>TRBJ2-1|few|TRBV5-1|TRBD2
TGCGCCAGCAAGGGATGGCGGGAGTACGATGAGCAGTTCTTC
CASKGWREYDEQFF
>TRBJ1-4|.|TRBV19|TRBD1
TGTGCCAGTAGTTTGAGGGGACAGAACAATGAAAAACTGTTTTTT
CASSLRGQNNEKLFF
>TRBJ2-7|few|TRBV14|TRBD1
TGTGCCAGCAGCCCCGGGACAGGCTACCACGAGCAGTACTTC
CASSPGTGYHEQYF
>TRBJ2-4|few|TRBV6-5|.
TGTGCCAGCAGTTACAAGGGACAGCGGGACATTCAGTACTTC
CASSYKGQRDIQYF
>TRBJ1-3|.|TRBV29-1|TRBD1
TGCAGCGTTGCCGACAGGGCAGGAAACACCATATATTTT
CSVADRAGNTIYF
>TRBJ1-2|.|TRBV14|.
TGTGCCAGCAGCCTTAACAGGGATGGCTATGGCTACACCTTC
CASSLNRDGYGYTF
>TRBJ2-7|.|TRBV7-8|TRBD1
TGTGCCAGCAGCATTCTTACAGGGGGCGAGCAGTACTTC
CASSILTGGEQYF
>TRBJ1-5|.|TRBV6-1|.
TGTGCCAGCATTATGGGGGCGGATTCGTATCAGCCCCAGCATTTT
CASIMGADSYQPQHF
>TRBJ2-7|few|TRBV19|.
TGTGCCAGTAGATCAACCGCCCTATTGGAGCAGTACTTC
CASRSTALLEQYF
>TRBJ2-7|few|TRBV19|.
TGTGCCAGCCGCCCGGACAGAGGCTACGAGCAGTACTTC
CASRPDRGYEQYF
>TRBJ1-5|.|TRBV18|TRBD1
TGTGCCAGCTCACCACCGGGACAGGGGACGAATCAGCCCCAGCATTTT
CASSPPGQGTNQPQHF
>TRBJ1-5|few|TRBV6-1|.
TGTGCCAGCAGTGAAGCGCTAGGGAGGAATCAGCCCCAGCATTTT
CASSEALGRNQPQHF
>TRBJ2-5|few|TRBV30|.
TGTGCCTGGAGTGTACAGGGATATCAAGAGACCCAGTACTTC
CAWSVQGYQETQYF
>TRBJ2-1|few|TRBV20-1|TRBD2
TGCAGTGGTTTGGGACTAGACGGGCAGTTCTTC
CSGLGLDGQFF
>TRBJ2-2|.|TRBV11-3|.
TGTGCCAGCAGTCCCCCTTTTCTGAACACCGGGGAGCTGTTTTTT
CASSPPFLNTGELFF
>TRBJ2-5|few|TRBV11-2|.
TGTGCCAGCAGCCTTGACCAAGAGACCCAGTACTTC
CASSLDQETQYF
>TRBJ2-7|.|TRBV19|.
TGTGCCAGTAGTATAGAGGAGGGCTACGAGCAGTACTTC
CASSIEEGYEQYF
>TRBJ2-3|many|TRBV14|TRBD2
TGTGCCAGCAGCTTCGGGGGGATAGGCACAGATACGCAGTATTTT
CASSFGGIGTDTQYF
>TRBJ2-5|.|TRBV15|.
TGTGCCACCAGCAGAGGGGCCTGGGAGACCCAGTACTTC
CATSRGAWETQYF
>TRBJ2-3|.|TRBV9|.
TGTGCCAGCAACACAGGTTTTAGCACAGATACGCAGTATTTT
CASNTGFSTDTQYF
>TRBJ2-3|.|TRBV28|.
TGTGCCAGCAGTCCCCCGGCAGATACGCAGTATTTT
CASSPPADTQYF
>TRBJ2-5|.|TRBV7-2|TRBD2
TGTGCCAGCAGCTATAGCGGGGGGGGAGAGACCCAGTACTTC
CASSYSGGGETQYF
>TRBJ1-3|.|TRBV30|TRBD1
TGTGCCTGGAGTATCCCAGGGGGAGGAAACACCATATATTTT
CAWSIPGGGNTIYF
>TRBJ2-5|few|TRBV7-2|TRBD2
TGTGCCAGCATCCACGGGGGGGGCTTAGAGACCCAGTACTTC
CASIHGGGLETQYF
>TRBJ2-5|few|TRBV19|TRBD2
TGTGCCAGTAGTACCAACCTAGCGGGGGTAGAGACCCAGTACTTC
CASSTNLAGVETQYF
>TRBJ2-2|few|TRBV4-2|TRBD2
TGTGCCAGCAGCCAAGAGGGCTTAAGGCACCGGGAGGAAACCGGGGAGCTGTTTTTT
CASSQEGLRHREETGELFF
>TRBJ1-2|.|TRBV18|TRBD1
TGTGCCTGCGCACAGGGGGCGGACTATGGCTACACCTTC
CACAQGADYGYTF
>TRBJ2-1|.|TRBV5-6|TRBD2
TGTGCCAGCAGCGGCGGGACTAAGCAGTTCTTC
CASSGGTKQFF
>TRBJ2-7|few|TRBV7-2|TRBD1
TGTGCCAGCAGCCACACTACAGGGGGTGGCGAGCAGTACTTC
CASSHTTGGGEQYF
>TRBJ2-1|.|TRBV6-1|TRBD1
TGTGCCAGCACACCAACCGACAGGGTATACAATGAGCAGTTCTTC
CASTPTDRVYNEQFF
>TRBJ2-4|.|TRBV5-1|.
TGCGCCAGCAGCTTGCGGGAAGCCAAAAACATTCAGTACTTC
CASSLREAKNIQYF